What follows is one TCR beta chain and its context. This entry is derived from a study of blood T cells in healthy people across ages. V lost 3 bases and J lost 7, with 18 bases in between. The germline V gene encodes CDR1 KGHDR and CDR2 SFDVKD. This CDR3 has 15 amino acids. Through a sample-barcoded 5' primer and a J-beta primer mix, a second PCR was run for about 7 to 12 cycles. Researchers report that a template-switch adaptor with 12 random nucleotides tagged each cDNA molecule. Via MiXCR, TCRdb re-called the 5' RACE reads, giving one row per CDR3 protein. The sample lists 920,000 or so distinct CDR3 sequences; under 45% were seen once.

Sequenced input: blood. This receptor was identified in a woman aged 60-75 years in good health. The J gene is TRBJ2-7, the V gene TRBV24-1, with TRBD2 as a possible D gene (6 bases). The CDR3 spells CATSDRDSTDNEQYF. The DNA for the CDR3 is TGTGCCACCAGTGATCGGGACTCGACCGACAATGAGCAGTACTTC.